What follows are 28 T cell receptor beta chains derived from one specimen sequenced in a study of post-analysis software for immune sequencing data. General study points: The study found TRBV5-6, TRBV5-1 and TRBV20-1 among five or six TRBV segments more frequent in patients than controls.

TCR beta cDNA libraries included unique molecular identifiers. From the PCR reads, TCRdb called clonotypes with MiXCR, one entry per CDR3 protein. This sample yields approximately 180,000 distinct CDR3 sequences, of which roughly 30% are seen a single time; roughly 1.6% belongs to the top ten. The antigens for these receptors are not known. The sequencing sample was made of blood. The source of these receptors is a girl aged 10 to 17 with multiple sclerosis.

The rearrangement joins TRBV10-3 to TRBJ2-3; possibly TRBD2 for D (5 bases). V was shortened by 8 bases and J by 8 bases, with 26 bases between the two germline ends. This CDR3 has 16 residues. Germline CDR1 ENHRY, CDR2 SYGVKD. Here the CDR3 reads CAIGAQLAGEGVTQYF. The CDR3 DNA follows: TGTGCCATCGGTGCCCAGTTAGCCGGAGAGGGCGTTACGCAGTATTTT.

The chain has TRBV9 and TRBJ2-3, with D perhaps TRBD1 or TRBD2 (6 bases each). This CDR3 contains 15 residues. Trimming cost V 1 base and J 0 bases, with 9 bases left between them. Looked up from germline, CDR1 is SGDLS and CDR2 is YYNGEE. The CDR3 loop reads CASSVRGTSTDTQYF. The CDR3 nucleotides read TGTGCCAGCAGCGTACGGGGGACAAGCACAGATACGCAGTATTTT.

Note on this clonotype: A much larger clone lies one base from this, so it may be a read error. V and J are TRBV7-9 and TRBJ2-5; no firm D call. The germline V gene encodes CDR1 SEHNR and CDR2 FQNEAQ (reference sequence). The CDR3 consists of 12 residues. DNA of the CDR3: TGTACCAGCAGCATCCTCCAAGAGACCCAGTACTTC. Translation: CTSSILQETQYF. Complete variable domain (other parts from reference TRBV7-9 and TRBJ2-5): DTGVSQNPRHKITKRGQNVTFRCDPISEHNRLYWYRQTLGQGPEFLTYFQNEAQLEKSRLLSDRFSAERPKGSFSTLEIQRTEQGDSAMYLCTSSILQETQYFGPGTRLLVL.

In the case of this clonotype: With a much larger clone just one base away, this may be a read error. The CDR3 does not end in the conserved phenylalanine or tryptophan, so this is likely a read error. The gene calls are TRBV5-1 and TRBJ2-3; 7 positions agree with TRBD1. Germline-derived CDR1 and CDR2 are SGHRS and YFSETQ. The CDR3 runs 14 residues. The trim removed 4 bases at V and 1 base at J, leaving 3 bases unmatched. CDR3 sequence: CASSPTGRTDTQYC. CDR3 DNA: TGCGCCAGCAGCCCGACAGGGCGCACAGATACGCAGTATTGT.

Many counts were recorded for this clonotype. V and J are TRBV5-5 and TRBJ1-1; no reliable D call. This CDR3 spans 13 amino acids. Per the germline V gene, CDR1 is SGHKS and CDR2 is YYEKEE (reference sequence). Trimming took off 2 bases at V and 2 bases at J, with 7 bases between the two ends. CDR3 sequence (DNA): TGTGCCAGCAGCTTTTATACTAACACTGAAGCTTTCTTT. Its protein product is CASSFYTNTEAFF.

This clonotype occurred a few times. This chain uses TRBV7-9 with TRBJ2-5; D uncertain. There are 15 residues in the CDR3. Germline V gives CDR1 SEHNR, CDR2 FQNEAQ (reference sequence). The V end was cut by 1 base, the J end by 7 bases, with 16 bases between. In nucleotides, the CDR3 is TGTGCCAGCAGCTTAGATGGCCTAGGCAAAGGGACCCAGTACTTC. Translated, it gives CASSLDGLGKGTQYF.

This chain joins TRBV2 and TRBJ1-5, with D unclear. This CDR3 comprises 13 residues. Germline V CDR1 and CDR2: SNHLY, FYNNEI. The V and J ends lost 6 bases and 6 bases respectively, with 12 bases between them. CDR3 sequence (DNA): TGTGCCAGCAGCGTACTTGGGAGTCAGCCCCAGCATTTT. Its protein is CASSVLGSQPQHF.

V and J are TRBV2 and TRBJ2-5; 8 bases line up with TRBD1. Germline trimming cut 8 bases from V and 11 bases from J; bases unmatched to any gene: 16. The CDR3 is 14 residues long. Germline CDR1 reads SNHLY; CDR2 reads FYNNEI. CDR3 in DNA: TGTGCCAGCGATCCGCAGGGGGCTAAGGGAGAGCAGTACTTC. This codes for CASDPQGAKGEQYF.

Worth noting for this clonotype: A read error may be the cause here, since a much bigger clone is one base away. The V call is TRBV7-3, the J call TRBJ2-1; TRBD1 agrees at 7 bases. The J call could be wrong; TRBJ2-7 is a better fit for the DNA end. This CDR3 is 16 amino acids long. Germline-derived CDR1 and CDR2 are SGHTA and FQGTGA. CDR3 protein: CASSLAVGTVYNEQYF. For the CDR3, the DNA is TGTGCCAGCAGCTTAGCTGTCGGGACAGTTTACAATGAGCAGTACTTC.

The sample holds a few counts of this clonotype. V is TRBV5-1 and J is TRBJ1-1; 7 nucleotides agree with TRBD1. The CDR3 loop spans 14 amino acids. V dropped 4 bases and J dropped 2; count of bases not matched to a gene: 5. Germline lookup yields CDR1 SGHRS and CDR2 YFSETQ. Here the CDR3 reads CASSERQGNTEAFF. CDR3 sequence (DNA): TGCGCCAGCAGCGAAAGACAGGGAAACACTGAAGCTTTCTTT.

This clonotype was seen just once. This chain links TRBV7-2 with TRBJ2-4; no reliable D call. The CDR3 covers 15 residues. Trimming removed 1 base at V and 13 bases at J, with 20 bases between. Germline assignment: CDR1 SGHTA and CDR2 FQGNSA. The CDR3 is CASSLGGGFYNEQYF. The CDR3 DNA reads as TGTGCCAGCAGCTTAGGCGGCGGTTTCTACAATGAGCAGTACTTC.

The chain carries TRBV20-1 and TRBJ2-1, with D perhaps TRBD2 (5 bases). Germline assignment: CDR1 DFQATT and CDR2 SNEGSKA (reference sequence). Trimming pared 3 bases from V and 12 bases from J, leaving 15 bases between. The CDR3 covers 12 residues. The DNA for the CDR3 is TGCAGTGCTAGCGGGTCGGAGGACGTGCAGTTCTTC. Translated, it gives CSASGSEDVQFF.

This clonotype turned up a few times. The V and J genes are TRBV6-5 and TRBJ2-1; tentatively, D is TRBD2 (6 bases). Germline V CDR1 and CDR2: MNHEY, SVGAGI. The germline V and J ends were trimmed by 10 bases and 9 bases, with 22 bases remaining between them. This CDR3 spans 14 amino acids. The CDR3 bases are TGTGCCACCAGCGTCCCTAGCGAGGGTGGTGAGCAGTTCTTC. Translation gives CATSVPSEGGEQFF.

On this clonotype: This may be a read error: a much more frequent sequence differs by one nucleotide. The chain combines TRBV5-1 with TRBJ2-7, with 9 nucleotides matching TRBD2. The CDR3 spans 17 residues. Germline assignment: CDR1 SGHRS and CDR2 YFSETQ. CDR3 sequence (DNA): TGCGCCAGCAGCTTGGCCAGGGCTAGCGGGACCTCCTACGAGCGGTACTTC. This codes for CASSLARASGTSYERYF.

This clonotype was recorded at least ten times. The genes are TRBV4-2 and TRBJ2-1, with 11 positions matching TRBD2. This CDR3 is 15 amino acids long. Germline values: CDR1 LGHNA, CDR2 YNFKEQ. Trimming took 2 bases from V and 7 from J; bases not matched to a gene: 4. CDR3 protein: CASSQLGTSGNEQFF. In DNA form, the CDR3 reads TGTGCCAGCAGCCAACTCGGGACTAGCGGAAATGAGCAGTTCTTC.

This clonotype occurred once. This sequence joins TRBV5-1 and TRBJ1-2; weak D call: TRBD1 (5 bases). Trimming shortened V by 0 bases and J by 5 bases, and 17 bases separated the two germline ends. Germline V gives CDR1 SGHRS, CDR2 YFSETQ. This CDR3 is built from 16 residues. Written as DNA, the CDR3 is TGCGCCAGCAGCTTGGGATGGTCGGGGGAACGGTATGGCTACACCTTC. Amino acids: CASSLGWSGERYGYTF.

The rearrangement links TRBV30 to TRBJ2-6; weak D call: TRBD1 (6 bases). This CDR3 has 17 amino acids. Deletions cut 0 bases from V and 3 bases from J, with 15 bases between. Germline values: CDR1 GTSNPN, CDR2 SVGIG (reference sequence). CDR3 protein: CAWSVTRGGYGANVLTF. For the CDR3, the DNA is TGTGCCTGGAGTGTTACCAGGGGCGGTTATGGGGCCAACGTCCTGACTTTC.

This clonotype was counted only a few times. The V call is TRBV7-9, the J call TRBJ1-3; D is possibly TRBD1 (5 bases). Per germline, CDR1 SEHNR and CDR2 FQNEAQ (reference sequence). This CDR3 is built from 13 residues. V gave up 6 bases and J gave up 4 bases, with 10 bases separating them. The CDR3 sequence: CASRGDPGNTIYF. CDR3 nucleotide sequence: TGTGCCAGCAGAGGGGACCCAGGAAACACCATATATTTT.

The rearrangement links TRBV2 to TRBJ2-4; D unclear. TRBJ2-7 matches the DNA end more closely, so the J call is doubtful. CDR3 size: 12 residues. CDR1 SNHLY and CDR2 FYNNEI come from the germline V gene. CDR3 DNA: TGTGCCAGCAGCGCAAGATGGCGCGAGCAGTACTTC. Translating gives CASSARWREQYF.

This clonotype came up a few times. The CDR3 bases are TGTGCCAGCAGCTTAGCCAAAGATACGCAGTATTTT. Translating it yields CASSLAKDTQYF. The chain couples TRBV7-6 to TRBJ2-3; D not resolved. CDR3 length: 12 amino acids. V gave up 0 bases and J gave up 5 bases, with 3 bases separating them. Germline loops: CDR1 SGHVS, CDR2 FNYEAQ.

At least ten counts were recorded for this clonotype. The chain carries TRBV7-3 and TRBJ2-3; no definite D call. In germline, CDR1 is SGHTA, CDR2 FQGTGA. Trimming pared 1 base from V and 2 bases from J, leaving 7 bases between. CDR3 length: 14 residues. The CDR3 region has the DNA TGTGCCAGCAGCTTAAAAGCGAACACAGATACGCAGTATTTT. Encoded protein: CASSLKANTDTQYF.

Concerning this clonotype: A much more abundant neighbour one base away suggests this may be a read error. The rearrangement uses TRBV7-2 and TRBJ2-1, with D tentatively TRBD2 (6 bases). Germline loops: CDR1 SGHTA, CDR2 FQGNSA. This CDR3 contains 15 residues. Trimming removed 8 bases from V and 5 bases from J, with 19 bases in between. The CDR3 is CASGSSRRVNNEQFF. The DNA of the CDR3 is TGTGCCAGCGGAAGCAGCCGGAGGGTTAACAATGAGCAGTTCTTC.

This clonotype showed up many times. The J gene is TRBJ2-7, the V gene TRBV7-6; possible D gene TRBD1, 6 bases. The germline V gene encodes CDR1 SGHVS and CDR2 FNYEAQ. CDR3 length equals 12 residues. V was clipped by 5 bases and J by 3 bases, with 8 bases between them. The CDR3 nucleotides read TGTGCCAGCAGCGAGACAGGCTACGAGCAGTACTTC. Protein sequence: CASSETGYEQYF.

The CDR3 nucleotides read TGTGCCAGCAGCTCAGGGCTCCGTGACAGGAATTCACCCCTCCACTTT. As protein: CASSSGLRDRNSPLHF. This rearrangement joins TRBV7-6 to TRBJ1-6; D perhaps matches TRBD1 (6 bases). The CDR3 is made up of 16 amino acids. Germline V gives CDR1 SGHVS, CDR2 FNYEAQ. V lost 4 bases, J lost 7 bases, and 17 bases lay in between.

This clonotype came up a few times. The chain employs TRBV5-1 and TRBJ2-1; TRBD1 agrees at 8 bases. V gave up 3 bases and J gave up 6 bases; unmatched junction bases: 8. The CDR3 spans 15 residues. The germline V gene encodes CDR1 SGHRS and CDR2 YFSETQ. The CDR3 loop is CASSSTGGITNEQFF. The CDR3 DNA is TGCGCCAGCAGCTCAACAGGGGGGATCACCAATGAGCAGTTCTTC.

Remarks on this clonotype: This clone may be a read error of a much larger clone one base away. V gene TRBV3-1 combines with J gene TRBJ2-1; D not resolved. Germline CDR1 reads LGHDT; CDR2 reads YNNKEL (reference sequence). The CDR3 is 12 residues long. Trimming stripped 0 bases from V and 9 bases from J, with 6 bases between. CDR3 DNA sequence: TGTGCCAGCAGCCAAGATTCGGCTGAGCAGTTCTTC. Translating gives CASSQDSAEQFF.

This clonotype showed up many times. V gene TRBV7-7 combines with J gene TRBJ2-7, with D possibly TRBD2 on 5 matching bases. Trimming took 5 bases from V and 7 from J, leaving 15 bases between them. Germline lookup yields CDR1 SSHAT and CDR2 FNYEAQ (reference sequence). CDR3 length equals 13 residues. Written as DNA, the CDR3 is TGTGCCAGCAGCGATCGTCTGAGGGCTGAGCAGTACTTC. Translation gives CASSDRLRAEQYF.

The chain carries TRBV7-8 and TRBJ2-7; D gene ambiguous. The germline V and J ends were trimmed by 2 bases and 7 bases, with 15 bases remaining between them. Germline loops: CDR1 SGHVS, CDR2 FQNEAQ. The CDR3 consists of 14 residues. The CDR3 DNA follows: TGTGCCAGCAGCTTATGGGCATGGGCCGGGGAGCAGTACTTC. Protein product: CASSLWAWAGEQYF.